This T cell receptor beta chain appears in the sequencing data of a study of blood T cell repertoires in COVID-19. About the research overall: From the United States, Italy and Spain came samples of acute and convalescent COVID-19. Nucleic acid was either cDNA or gDNA, and it came from T cells, B-cell-depleted T cells, or PBMCs.

This CDR3 is built from 18 residues. The germline CDR1 and CDR2 sequences are LGHDT and YNNKEL (reference sequence). Losses at the gene ends were 5 bases for V and 2 bases for J; bases not matched to a gene: 9. Source study methods: For nucleated cells, counts were estimated from reference gene primer amplification. Using immunoSEQ multiplex PCR, the repertoire was profiled, and TCRdb retains in-frame clones only, with some absent. The V and J calls and clone size were taken over from that table, and D and trimming were inferred from the DNA. This table has 120,000 or so clones, approximately 82% appearing once.

The V and J genes are TRBV3-1 (or the pseudogene TRBV3-2) and TRBJ2-3; 14 positions match TRBD2. The specimen sequenced was peripheral blood. The source of this sequence is a woman in her forties or fifties with acute or convalescent COVID-19. Here the CDR3 reads CASSTRTSGGLFTDTQYF. The CDR3 DNA is TGTGCCAGCAGCACCCGGACTAGCGGGGGGCTGTTCACAGATACGCAGTATTTT.